This TCR beta chain was observed in a study of blood T cell repertoires in COVID-19. Across the whole study: Sample material is recorded as cDNA or gDNA derived from T cells, B-cell-depleted T cells, or PBMCs.

TCRdb's copy holds only in-frame clones and misses some; the assay was immunoSEQ multiplex PCR. This table has more than 100,000 clones, more than 80% appearing once. There are 14 residues in the CDR3. Germline CDR1 SEHNR, CDR2 FQNEAQ (reference sequence). Trimming took off 5 bases at V and 4 bases at J, with 14 bases between the two ends. What was sequenced was peripheral blood. The sequence was obtained from a woman in her fifties or sixties with acute or convalescent COVID-19. V gene TRBV7-9 combines with J gene TRBJ1-1, with D hard to call. The CDR3 region is CASSPRGLGTEAFF. The CDR3, as DNA: TGTGCCAGCAGCCCCAGAGGCCTAGGCACTGAAGCTTTCTTT.